A selection of T cell receptor beta chains follows, all from one sample in a study of identical twins. TCRdb processed the 5' RACE reads anew with MiXCR; each CDR3 protein has one entry. Among roughly 200,000 distinct CDR3 sequences listed, approximately 16% were seen once. This sample was shared with a second study, whose subject was T cells expressing NK-cell markers.

The sequenced sample was CD8+ T cells sorted from blood. Source of these receptors: a woman under 30 in good health. CDR3s include the opening cysteine and the closing phenylalanine or tryptophan. D genes are given only for firm matches. A row's size may be missing; if present it is once, few, many or a size class.

J gene: TRBJ2-1; V gene: TRBV2; clone size: few; D gene: TRBD2; CDR3 DNA: TGTGCCAGCAGTGGGACTAGCGGGAGTATCAGTTCCTACAATGAGCAGTTCTTC; CDR3 protein: CASSGTSGSISSYNEQFF
J gene: TRBJ2-5; V gene: TRBV9; clone size: -; D gene: TRBD1; CDR3 DNA: TGTGCCAGCAGCGTAGGCAGGGGGGAGACCCAGTACTTC; CDR3 protein: CASSVGRGETQYF
J gene: TRBJ2-1; V gene: TRBV20-1; clone size: -; D gene: TRBD2; CDR3 DNA: TGCAGTGCCCCGACTAGCGACCACGTCAGAGAGCAGTTCTTC; CDR3 protein: CSAPTSDHVREQFF
J gene: TRBJ1-2; V gene: TRBV6-4; clone size: -; D gene: TRBD1; CDR3 DNA: TGTGCCAGCAGTCTGACAGGGGAGGGCTCCTATGGCTACACCTTC; CDR3 protein: CASSLTGEGSYGYTF
J gene: TRBJ2-2; V gene: TRBV29-1; clone size: -; D gene: -; CDR3 DNA: TGCAGCGCCTACAGTTTGACCGGGGAGCTGTTTTTT; CDR3 protein: CSAYSLTGELFF
J gene: TRBJ2-1; V gene: TRBV11-2; clone size: few; D gene: -; CDR3 DNA: TGTGCCAGCAGCTTAGCGCAGGGCTACAATGAGCAGTTCTTC; CDR3 protein: CASSLAQGYNEQFF
J gene: TRBJ1-5; V gene: TRBV27; clone size: -; D gene: -; CDR3 DNA: TGTGCCAGCAGTTTGGCGTTCGGAAACAATCAGCCCCAGCATTTT; CDR3 protein: CASSLAFGNNQPQHF
J gene: TRBJ2-2; V gene: TRBV6-4; clone size: many; D gene: TRBD2; CDR3 DNA: TGTGCCAGCAGTGACTCCGGGACTAGCACCGGGGAGCTGTTTTTT; CDR3 protein: CASSDSGTSTGELFF
J gene: TRBJ2-2; V gene: TRBV20-1; clone size: few; D gene: TRBD2; CDR3 DNA: TGCAGTGGCACTAGCGGAGCAACCGGGGAGCTGTTTTTT; CDR3 protein: CSGTSGATGELFF
J gene: TRBJ2-2; V gene: TRBV3-1; clone size: -; D gene: TRBD2; CDR3 DNA: TGTGCCAGCAGCCCCACCGGGACTAGCGTAACCGGGGAGCTGTTTTTT; CDR3 protein: CASSPTGTSVTGELFF